These 4 T cell receptor beta chains came from one sample sequenced in a study of identical twins. In TCRdb, the 5' RACE reads were re-called with MiXCR into one record per CDR3 protein. The repertoire includes fewer than 900,000 distinct CDR3 sequences, around a sixth of them detected once, and over 10% sits in the top ten. This sample also appeared in a second study, on T cells expressing NK-cell markers.

Material: PBMCs. These receptors all stem from a woman younger than 30 in good health.

The chain employs TRBV11-2 and TRBJ2-3; 9 bases agree with TRBD2. The V gene end was trimmed by 0 bases and the J gene end by 3 bases; junction bases not matched to a gene: 7. From germline, CDR1 is SGHAT and CDR2 FQNNGV. CDR3 length: 17 residues. CDR3: CASSLDTPGLATDTQYF. In nucleotides, the CDR3 is TGTGCCAGCAGCTTAGATACCCCTGGACTAGCGACAGATACGCAGTATTTT.

This clonotype showed up many times. V is TRBV27 and J is TRBJ1-2; TRBD1 matches 12 bases. The CDR3 has 16 amino acids. Trimming at V came to 5 bases and at J to 6 bases, leaving 10 bases not matched to a gene. CDR1 is MNHEY, CDR2 SMNVEV, per germline (reference sequence). The CDR3 here is CASSPLGTGGRNGYTF. The CDR3 coding sequence is TGTGCCAGCAGTCCGCTCGGGACAGGGGGCCGGAATGGCTACACCTTC.

This clonotype was counted a few times. The V gene is TRBV15, the J gene TRBJ1-2, with D perhaps TRBD1 (5 bases). Germline V CDR1 and CDR2: LNHNV, YYDKDF (reference sequence). Trimming shortened V by 2 bases and J by 6 bases, and 10 bases separated the two germline ends. This CDR3 has 13 residues. This chain's CDR3 is CATSRITGDGYTF. CDR3 DNA sequence: TGTGCCACCAGCAGAATCACGGGGGATGGCTACACCTTC.

This chain links TRBV20-1 with TRBJ2-3, with TRBD2 matching 11 bases. CDR1 DFQATT and CDR2 SNEGSKA come from the germline V gene (reference sequence). There are 15 residues in the CDR3. V was clipped by 3 bases and J by 7 bases; unmatched bases: 9. The DNA of the CDR3 is TGCAGTGCTAGGGGGGGACTAGCGGCCCGCAATACGCAGTATTTT. Protein: CSARGGLAARNTQYF.